This record looks at one T cell receptor beta chain sequence and its context. Both 60 Vbeta primers and 13 Jbeta primers went into the PCR. Using immunoSEQ multiplex PCR, the repertoire was profiled, and TCRdb retains in-frame clones only, with some absent. The table has about 150,000 clones, less than 85% seen once. This entry comes from a study of cytomegalovirus exposure and HLA in healthy donors. The V and J ends lost 7 bases and 6 bases respectively, with 9 bases between them. Germline CDR1 reads MNHEY; CDR2 reads SMNVEV (reference sequence). CDR3 length equals 11 residues. The sequenced sample consisted of PBMCs. V and J are TRBV27 and TRBJ1-1, with D unresolved. This TCR came from a woman between 50 and 59 years old in good health and CMV-seropositive. The CDR3 nucleotides are TGTGCCAGCATCGGGGTGGCTGAAGCTTTCTTT. This encodes CASIGVAEAFF.